This T cell receptor beta chain was sequenced in a study of shared clonotypes between healthy human individuals. Turning to the study itself: Three plates each covered CD4 naive and memory; CD8 naive two, CD8 memory one.

In regard to this clone: Its antigen is unknown.

Genomic DNA from each subset was divided evenly over several immunoSEQ plates. Assay used: immunoSEQ multiplex PCR; TCRdb lists only in-frame clones, some missing. The sample holds under 700,000 clones, 85% to 95% seen once. Naive CD8 populations comprised CD45RO-negative cells positively selected for CCR7, excluding terminally differentiated effector memory CD45RA+ cells. Every one of the donors was a Caucasian adult that lived in Nashville, Tennessee. The study, taken as a whole, reports: Generally, naive subsets (rather than memory subsets) showed larger estimated richness.

This TCR was recovered from a woman aged 25 to 39 in good health. Sequenced: naive CD8+ T cells sorted from blood.

The CDR3 sequence: CASSPTGQGETQYF. CDR3 DNA sequence: TGTGCCAGCAGTCCGACAGGCCAGGGAGAGACCCAGTACTTC. The rearrangement links TRBV27 to TRBJ2-5, with a possible D match to TRBD1 (6 bases). Trimming cost V 5 bases and J 4 bases, with 14 bases left between them. Germline values: CDR1 MNHEY, CDR2 SMNVEV (reference sequence). This CDR3 contains 14 residues.